This T cell receptor beta chain came from a study of molecular identifiers for immune sequencing clone quantification. V lost 1 base to trimming and J lost 3 bases, with 12 bases between them. The CDR3 has 15 amino acids. Germline V gene sequence: CDR1 SGHTA, CDR2 FQGNSA. From the PCR reads, TCRdb called clonotypes with MiXCR, one entry per CDR3 protein. The sample carries around 480,000 distinct CDR3 sequences, roughly a fifth recorded once. Study-level results: In naive cells, clones above 20 RNA copies held under 1% of molecules, whereas in effector cells they held over 97%. Clone sizes that are highly expanded could be underestimated when identical TCR molecules share a barcode. Jurkat TCR RNA spiked in from one cell reportedly remained identifiable amid about a million naive cells.

Sorting selected naive CD8 T cells with a CD8+CD4-CCR7+CD45RA+ phenotype. This clonotype was counted at least ten times. Its antigen remains unknown. The rearrangement uses TRBV7-2 and TRBJ1-1, with D possibly being TRBD1 (5 bases). The sequence was collected from a human donor in good health. Some libraries in this study had Jurkat cell RNA spiked in. Sequencing used naive CD8+ T cells from blood, with Jurkat cell RNA spiked in. Subset specified: FACS-sorted CD8+CD4-CCR7+CD45RA+ naive T cells. CDR3 nucleotides: TGTGCCAGCAGCTTAGGGGTAGGGACCCACACTGAAGCTTTCTTT. It encodes CASSLGVGTHTEAFF. Using reference TRBV7-2 and TRBJ1-1 for the parts outside the CDR3, the full variable domain is GAGVSQSPSNKVTEKGKDVELRCDPISGHTALYWYRQSLGQGLEFLIYFQGNSAPDKSGLPSDRFSAERTGGSVSTLTIQRTQQEDSAVYLCASSLGVGTHTEAFFGQGTRLTVV.